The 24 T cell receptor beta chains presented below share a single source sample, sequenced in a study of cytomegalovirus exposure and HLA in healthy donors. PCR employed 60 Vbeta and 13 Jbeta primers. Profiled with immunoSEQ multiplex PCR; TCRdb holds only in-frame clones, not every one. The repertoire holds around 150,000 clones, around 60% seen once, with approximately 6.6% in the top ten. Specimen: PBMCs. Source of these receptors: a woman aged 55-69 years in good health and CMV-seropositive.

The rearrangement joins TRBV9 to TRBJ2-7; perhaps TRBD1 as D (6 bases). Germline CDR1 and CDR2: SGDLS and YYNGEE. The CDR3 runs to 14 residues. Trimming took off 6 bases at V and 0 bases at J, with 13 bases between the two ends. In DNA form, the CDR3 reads TGTGCCAGCAACCCAGGGGAGAGCTCCTACGAGCAGTACTTC. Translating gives CASNPGESSYEQYF.

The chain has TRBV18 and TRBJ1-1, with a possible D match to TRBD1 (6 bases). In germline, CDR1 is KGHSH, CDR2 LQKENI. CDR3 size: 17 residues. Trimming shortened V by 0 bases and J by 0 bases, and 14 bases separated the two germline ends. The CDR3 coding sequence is TGTGCCAGCTCACCACCGGGAGGGGGTTTTGTGAACACTGAAGCTTTCTTT. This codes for CASSPPGGGFVNTEAFF.

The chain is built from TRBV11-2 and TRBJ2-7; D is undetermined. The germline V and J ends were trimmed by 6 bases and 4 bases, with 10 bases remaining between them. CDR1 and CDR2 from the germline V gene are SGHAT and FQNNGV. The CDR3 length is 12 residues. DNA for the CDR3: TGTGCCAGCAGGAGAGGTGATTACGAGCAGTACTTC. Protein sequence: CASRRGDYEQYF.

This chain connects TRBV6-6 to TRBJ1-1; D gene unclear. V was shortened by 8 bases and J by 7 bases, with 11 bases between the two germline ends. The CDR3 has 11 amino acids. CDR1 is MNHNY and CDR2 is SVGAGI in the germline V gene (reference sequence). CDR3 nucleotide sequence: TGTGCCAGCCCCGGCCAGGTTGAAGCTTTCTTT. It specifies CASPGQVEAFF.

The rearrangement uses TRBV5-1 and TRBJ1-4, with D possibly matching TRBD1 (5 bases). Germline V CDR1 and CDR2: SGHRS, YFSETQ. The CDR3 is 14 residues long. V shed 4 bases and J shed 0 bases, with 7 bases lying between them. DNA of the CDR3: TGCGCCAGCAGCATGACAGCAACTAATGAAAAACTGTTTTTT. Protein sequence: CASSMTATNEKLFF. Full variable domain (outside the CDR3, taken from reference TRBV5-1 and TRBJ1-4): KAGVTQTPRYLIKTRGQQVTLSCSPISGHRSVSWYQQTPGQGLQFLFEYFSETQRNKGNFPGRFSGRQFSNSRSEMNVSTLELGDSALYLCASSMTATNEKLFFGSGTQLSVL.

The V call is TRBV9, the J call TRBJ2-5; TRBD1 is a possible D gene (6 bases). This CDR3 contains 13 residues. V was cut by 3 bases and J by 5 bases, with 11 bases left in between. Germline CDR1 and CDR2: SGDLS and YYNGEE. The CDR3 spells CASSEDRGETQYF. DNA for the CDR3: TGTGCCAGCAGCGAGGATAGGGGGGAGACCCAGTACTTC. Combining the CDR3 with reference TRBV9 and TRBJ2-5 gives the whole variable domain DSGVTQTPKHLITATGQRVTLRCSPRSGDLSVYWYQQSLDQGLQFLIQYYNGEERAKGNILERFSAQQFPDLHSELNLSSLELGDSALYFCASSEDRGETQYFGPGTRLLVL.

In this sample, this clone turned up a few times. The CDR3 DNA reads TGCGCCAGCAGCCGCCTGGGGGGGGACGAGCAGTACTTC. Amino acids: CASSRLGGDEQYF. This chain connects TRBV4-1 to TRBJ2-7, with 7 bases lining up with TRBD2. Germline V gives CDR1 MGHRA, CDR2 YSYEKL. With 4 bases clipped from V and 5 bases from J, the junction kept 5 bases outside the gene matches. The CDR3 spans 13 residues.

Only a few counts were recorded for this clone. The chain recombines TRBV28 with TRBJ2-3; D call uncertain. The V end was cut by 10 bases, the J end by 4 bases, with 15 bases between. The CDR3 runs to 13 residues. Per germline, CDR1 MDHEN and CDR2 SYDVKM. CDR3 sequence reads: CATSIRHADTQYF. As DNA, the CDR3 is TGTGCCACCTCGATTCGACACGCAGATACGCAGTATTTT.

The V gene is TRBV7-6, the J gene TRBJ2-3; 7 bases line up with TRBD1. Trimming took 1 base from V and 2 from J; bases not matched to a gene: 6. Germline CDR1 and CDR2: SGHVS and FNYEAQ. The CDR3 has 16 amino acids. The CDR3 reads CASSLGTGDVTDTQYF. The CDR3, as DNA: TGTGCCAGCAGCTTAGGGACAGGAGATGTCACAGATACGCAGTATTTT. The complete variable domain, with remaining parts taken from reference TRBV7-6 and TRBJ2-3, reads GAGVSQSPRYKVTKRGQDVALRCDPISGHVSLYWYRQALGQGPEFLTYFNYEAQQDKSGLPNDRFSAERPEGSISTLTIQRTEQRDSAMYRCASSLGTGDVTDTQYFGPGTRLTVL.

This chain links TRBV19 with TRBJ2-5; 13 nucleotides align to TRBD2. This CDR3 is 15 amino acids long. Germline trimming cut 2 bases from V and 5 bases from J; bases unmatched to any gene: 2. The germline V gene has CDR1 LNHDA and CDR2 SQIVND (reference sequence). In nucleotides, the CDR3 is TGTGCCAGTAGTATAAGACTAGCGGGAGGTGAGACCCAGTACTTC. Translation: CASSIRLAGGETQYF.

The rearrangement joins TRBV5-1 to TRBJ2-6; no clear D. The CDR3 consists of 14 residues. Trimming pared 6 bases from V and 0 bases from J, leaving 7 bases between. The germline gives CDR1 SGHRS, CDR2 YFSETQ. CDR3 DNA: TGCGCCAGCATGAGGAGCTCTGGGGCCAACGTCCTGACTTTC. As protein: CASMRSSGANVLTF.

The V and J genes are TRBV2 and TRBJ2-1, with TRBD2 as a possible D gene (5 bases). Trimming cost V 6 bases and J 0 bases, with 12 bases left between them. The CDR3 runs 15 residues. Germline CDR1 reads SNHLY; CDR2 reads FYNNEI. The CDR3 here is CASRWTLSSYNEQFF. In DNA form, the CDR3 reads TGTGCCAGCAGATGGACTTTAAGCTCCTACAATGAGCAGTTCTTC.

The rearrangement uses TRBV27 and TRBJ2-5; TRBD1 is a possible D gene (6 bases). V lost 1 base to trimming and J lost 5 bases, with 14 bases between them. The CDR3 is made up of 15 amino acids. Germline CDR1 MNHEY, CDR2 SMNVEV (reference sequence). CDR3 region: CASSLLPGEFETQYF. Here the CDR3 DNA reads TGTGCCAGCAGTTTATTGCCAGGGGAGTTCGAGACCCAGTACTTC.

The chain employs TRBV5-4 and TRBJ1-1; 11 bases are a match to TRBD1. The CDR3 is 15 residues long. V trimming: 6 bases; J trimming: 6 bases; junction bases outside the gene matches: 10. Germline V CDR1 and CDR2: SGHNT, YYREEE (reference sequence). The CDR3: CASTPSGQGVAEAFF. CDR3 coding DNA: TGTGCCAGCACCCCTTCGGGACAGGGGGTCGCTGAAGCTTTCTTT.

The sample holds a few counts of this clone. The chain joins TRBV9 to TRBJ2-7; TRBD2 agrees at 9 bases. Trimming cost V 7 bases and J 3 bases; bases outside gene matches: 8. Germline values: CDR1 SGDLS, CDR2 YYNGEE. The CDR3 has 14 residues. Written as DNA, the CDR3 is TGTGCCAGCGGAGGGGGGACTAGCAACTACGAGCAGTACTTC. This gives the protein CASGGGTSNYEQYF.

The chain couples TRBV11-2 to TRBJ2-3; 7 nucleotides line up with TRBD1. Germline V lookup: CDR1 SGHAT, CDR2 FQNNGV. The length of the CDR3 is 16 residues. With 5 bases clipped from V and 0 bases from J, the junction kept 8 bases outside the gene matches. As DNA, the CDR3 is TGTGCCAGCAGCCCCCAGGGACAGATAAGCACAGATACGCAGTATTTT. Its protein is CASSPQGQISTDTQYF.

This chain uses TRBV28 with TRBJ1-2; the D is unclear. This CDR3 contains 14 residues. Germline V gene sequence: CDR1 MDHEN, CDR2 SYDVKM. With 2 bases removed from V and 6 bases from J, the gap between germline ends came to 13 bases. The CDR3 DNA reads TGTGCCAGCAGTTTAGGGGAGTTTGGGCATGGCTACACCTTC. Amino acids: CASSLGEFGHGYTF.

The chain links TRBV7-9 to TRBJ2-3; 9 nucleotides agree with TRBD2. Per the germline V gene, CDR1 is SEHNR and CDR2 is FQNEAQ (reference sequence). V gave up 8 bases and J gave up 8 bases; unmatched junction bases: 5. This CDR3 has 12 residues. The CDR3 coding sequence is TGTGCCAGCCTTAGCGGGAGTGGTACGCAGTATTTT. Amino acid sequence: CASLSGSGTQYF. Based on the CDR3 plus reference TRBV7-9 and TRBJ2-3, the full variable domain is DTGVSQNPRHKITKRGQNVTFRCDPISEHNRLYWYRQTLGQGPEFLTYFQNEAQLEKSRLLSDRFSAERPKGSFSTLEIQRTEQGDSAMYLCASLSGSGTQYFGPGTRLTVL.

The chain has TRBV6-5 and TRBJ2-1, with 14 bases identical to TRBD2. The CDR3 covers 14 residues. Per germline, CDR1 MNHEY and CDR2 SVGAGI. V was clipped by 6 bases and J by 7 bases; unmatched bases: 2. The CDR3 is CASRTSGRGNEQFF. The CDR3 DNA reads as TGTGCCAGCAGGACTAGCGGGAGGGGTAATGAGCAGTTCTTC.

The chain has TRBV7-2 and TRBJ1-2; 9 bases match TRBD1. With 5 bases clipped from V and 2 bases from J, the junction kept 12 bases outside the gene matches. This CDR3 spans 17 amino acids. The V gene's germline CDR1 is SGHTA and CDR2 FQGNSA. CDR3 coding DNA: TGTGCCAGCAGCCACATCACGGGACAGGGTGGGAACTATGGCTACACCTTC. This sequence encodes CASSHITGQGGNYGYTF.

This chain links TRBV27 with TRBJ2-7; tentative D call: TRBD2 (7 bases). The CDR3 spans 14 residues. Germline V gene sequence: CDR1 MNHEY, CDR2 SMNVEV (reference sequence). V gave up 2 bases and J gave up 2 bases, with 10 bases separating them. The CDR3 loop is CASSLKGGAYEQYF. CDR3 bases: TGTGCCAGCAGTTTAAAAGGGGGGGCCTACGAGCAGTACTTC.

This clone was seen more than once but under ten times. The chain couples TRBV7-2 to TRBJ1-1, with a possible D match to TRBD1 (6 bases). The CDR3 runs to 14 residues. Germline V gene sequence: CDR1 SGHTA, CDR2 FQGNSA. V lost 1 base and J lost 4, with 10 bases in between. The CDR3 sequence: CASSLVVRGTEAFF. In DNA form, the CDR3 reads TGTGCCAGCAGCTTAGTTGTCAGGGGCACTGAAGCTTTCTTT.

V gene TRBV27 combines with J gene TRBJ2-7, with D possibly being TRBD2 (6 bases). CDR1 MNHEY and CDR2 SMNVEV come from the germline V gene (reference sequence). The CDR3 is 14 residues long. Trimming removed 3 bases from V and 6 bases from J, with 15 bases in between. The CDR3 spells CASSFSGTTIEQYF. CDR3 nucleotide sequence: TGTGCCAGCAGTTTTAGCGGAACTACGATCGAGCAGTACTTC.

The CDR3 nucleotides are TGTGCCAGCAGCGTAGTTTCTCCGGGACTAGGGATGGGAGAGCAGTTCTTC. This codes for CASSVVSPGLGMGEQFF. The chain uses TRBV9 and TRBJ2-1, with 8 positions matching TRBD2. V shed 0 bases, J shed 10 bases, and the junction held 15 bases outside the gene matches. The germline V gene has CDR1 SGDLS and CDR2 YYNGEE. This CDR3 has 17 amino acids.